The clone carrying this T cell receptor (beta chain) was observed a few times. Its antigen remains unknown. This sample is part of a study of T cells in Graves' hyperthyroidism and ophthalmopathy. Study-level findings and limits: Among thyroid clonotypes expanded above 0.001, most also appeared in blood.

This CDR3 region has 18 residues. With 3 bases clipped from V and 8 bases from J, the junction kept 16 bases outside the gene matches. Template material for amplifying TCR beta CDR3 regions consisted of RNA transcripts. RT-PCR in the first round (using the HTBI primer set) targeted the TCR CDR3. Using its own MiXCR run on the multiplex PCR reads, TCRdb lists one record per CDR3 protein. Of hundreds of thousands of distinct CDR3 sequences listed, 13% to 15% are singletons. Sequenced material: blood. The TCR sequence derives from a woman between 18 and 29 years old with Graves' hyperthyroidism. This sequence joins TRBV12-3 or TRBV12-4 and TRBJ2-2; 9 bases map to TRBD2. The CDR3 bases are TGTGCCAGCAGTTTGAACTTGTCCGCGGGAGGGCCGAGGGGGGAGCTGTTTTTT. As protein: CASSLNLSAGGPRGELFF.